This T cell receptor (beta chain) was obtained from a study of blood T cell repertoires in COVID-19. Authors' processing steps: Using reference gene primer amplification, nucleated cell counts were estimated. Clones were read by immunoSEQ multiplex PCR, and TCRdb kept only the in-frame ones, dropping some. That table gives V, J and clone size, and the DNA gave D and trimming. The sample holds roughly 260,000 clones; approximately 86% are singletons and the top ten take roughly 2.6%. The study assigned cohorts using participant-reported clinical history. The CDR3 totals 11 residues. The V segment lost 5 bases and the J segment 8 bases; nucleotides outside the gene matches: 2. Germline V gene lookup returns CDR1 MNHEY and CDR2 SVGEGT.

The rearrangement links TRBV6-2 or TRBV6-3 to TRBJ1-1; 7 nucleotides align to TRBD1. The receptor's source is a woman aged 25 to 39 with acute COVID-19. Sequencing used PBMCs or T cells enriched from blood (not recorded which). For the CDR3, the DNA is TGTGCCAGCAGTCAGGGGGGCGAAGCTTTCTTT. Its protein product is CASSQGGEAFF.